This TCR beta chain was sequenced during a study of cytomegalovirus exposure and HLA in healthy donors. Study findings and constraints: By HLA locus, TCR association rates varied in a later analysis, with DRB1 showing the most and HLA-C the fewest.

The primer mix had 60 Vbeta and 13 Jbeta primers. Assay: immunoSEQ multiplex PCR; the TCRdb copy retains only in-frame clones and omits some. Among fewer than 150,000 clones listed, around 80% were seen once. After removal of 3 bases from V and 2 bases from J, the junction contained 7 bases not matched to a gene. This CDR3 spans 16 amino acids. CDR1 is LGHNA, CDR2 YSLEER, per germline. With respect to this clone: What it recognizes is unknown.

The specimen sequenced was PBMCs. The origin of this receptor is a man aged 45-65 years in good health and CMV-seronegative. The rearrangement links TRBV4-3 to TRBJ1-2, with TRBD1 matching over 9 bases. In nucleotides, the CDR3 is TGCGCCAGCAGCCAGCTCGGGACAGGGCCCAACTATGGCTACACCTTC. Amino acid sequence: CASSQLGTGPNYGYTF.